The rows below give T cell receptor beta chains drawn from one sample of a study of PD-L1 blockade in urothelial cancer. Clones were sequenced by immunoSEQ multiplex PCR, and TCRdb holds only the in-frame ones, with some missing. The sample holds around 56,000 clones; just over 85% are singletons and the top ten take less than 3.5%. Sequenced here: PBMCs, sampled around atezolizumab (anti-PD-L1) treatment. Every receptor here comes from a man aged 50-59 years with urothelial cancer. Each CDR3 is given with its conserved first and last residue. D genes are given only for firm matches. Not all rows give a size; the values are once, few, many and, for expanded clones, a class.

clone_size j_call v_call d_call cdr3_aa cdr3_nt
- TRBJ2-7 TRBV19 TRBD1 CASSIGTGHGYEQYF TGTGCCAGTAGTATCGGGACAGGGCACGGCTACGAGCAGTACTTC
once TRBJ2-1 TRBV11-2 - CASSGLQGGYNEQFF TGTGCCAGCAGCGGTTTACAGGGTGGGTACAATGAGCAGTTCTTC
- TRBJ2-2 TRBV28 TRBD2 CASTVGGFPGELFF TGTGCCAGCACCGTCGGGGGGTTTCCCGGGGAGCTGTTTTTT
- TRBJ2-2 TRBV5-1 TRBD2 CASSDGSLAGGTNTGELFF TGCGCCAGCAGCGACGGTTCTCTAGCGGGAGGGACGAACACCGGGGAGCTGTTTTTT
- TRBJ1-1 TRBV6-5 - CASSSYTEAFF TGTGCCAGCAGTTCGTACACTGAAGCTTTCTTT
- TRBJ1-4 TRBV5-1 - CASSLATNEKLFF TGCGCCAGCAGCCTTGCAACTAATGAAAAACTGTTTTTT
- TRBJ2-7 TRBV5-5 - CASSFWYTYEQYF TGTGCCAGCAGCTTTTGGTACACCTACGAGCAGTACTTC
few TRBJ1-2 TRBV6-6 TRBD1 CASNEPGQRYGYTF TGTGCCAGCAACGAACCGGGACAGCGGTATGGCTACACCTTC
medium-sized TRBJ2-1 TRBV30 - CAWRWEVWSGAHEQFF TGTGCCTGGAGGTGGGAGGTTTGGTCGGGAGCCCATGAGCAGTTCTTC
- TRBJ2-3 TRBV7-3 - CASSLRPGDTQYF TGTGCCAGCAGCTTACGTCCCGGAGATACGCAGTATTTT
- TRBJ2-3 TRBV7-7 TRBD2 CASSRTSGITDTQYF TGTGCTAGCAGTCGGACTAGCGGGATCACAGATACGCAGTATTTT
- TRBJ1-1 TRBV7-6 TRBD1 CASSLGGVLTEAFF TGTGCCAGCAGTTTAGGGGGCGTCTTGACTGAAGCTTTCTTT
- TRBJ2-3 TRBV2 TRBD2 CASSVSGSTDTQYF TGTGCCAGCAGTGTTAGCGGGAGCACAGATACGCAGTATTTT
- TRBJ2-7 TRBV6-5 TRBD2 CASSYSIGGGPREQYF TGTGCCAGCAGTTACTCGATTGGGGGAGGGCCCCGCGAGCAGTACTTC
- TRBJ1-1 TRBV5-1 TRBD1 CASSEGGLYRAEAFF TGCGCCAGCAGCGAAGGGGGCCTTTATAGAGCTGAAGCTTTCTTT
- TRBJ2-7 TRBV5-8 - CASSLAASNYEQYF TGTGCCAGCAGCTTGGCCGCCAGTAACTACGAGCAGTACTTC
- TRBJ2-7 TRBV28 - CASSLRVEEQYF TGTGCCAGCAGTCTGCGTGTGGAGGAGCAGTACTTC
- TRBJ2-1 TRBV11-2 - CASSPRNEQFF TGTGCCAGCAGCCCCCGCAATGAGCAGTTCTTC
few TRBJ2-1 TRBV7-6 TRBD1 CASSPGTGLGRPYNEQFF TGTGCCAGCAGCCCAGGGACAGGATTGGGGCGGCCCTACAATGAGCAGTTCTTC
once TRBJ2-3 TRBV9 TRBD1 CASSVGLMQGADTQYF TGTGCCAGCAGCGTAGGGTTGATGCAGGGGGCCGATACGCAGTATTTT
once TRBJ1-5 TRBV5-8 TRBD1 CASSWTGGQPQHF TGTGCCAGCAGCTGGACAGGAGGACAGCCCCAGCATTTT
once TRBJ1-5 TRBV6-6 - CASSYLGATNQPQHF TGTGCCAGCAGTTACTTGGGCGCCACAAATCAGCCCCAGCATTTT
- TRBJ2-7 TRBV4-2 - CASSQVGGAGYGYEQYF TGTGCCAGCAGCCAAGTAGGCGGAGCGGGTTACGGCTACGAGCAGTACTTC
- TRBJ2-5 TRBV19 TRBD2 CASSSWTSGHQETQYF TGTGCCAGTAGTAGTTGGACTAGCGGGCACCAAGAGACCCAGTACTTC
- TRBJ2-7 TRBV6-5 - CASSYAGIANEQYF TGTGCCAGCAGTTACGCCGGGATAGCCAACGAGCAGTACTTC
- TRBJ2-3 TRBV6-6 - CASSYKPGGKDTQYF TGTGCCAGCAGTTACAAGCCAGGGGGGAAAGATACGCAGTATTTT
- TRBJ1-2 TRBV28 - CASSQPAGAGYTF TGTGCCAGCAGCCAACCCGCAGGGGCTGGCTACACCTTC
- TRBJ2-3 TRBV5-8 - CASSLLLVITDTQYF TGTGCCAGCAGCTTGCTCCTAGTTATCACAGATACGCAGTATTTT
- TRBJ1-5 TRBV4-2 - CASSQDIQVRGNQPQHF TGTGCCAGCAGCCAAGATATACAGGTACGGGGCAATCAGCCCCAGCATTTT
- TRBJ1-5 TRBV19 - CASREDTQNQPQHF TGTGCCAGTAGAGAGGACACGCAAAATCAGCCCCAGCATTTT